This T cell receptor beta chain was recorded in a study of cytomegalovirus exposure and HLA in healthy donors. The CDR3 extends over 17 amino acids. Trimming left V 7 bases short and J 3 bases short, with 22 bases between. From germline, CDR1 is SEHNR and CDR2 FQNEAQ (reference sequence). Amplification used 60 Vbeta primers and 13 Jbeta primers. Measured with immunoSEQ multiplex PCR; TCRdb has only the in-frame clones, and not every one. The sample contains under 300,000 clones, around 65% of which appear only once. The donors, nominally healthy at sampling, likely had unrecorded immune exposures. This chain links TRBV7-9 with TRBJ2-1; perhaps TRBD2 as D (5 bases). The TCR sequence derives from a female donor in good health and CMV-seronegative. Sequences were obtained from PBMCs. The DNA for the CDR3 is TGTGCCAGCACCAAAGGAGGCTTTCAACGGGACTACAATGAGCAGTTCTTC. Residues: CASTKGGFQRDYNEQFF. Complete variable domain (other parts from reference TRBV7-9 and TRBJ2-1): DTGVSQNPRHKITKRGQNVTFRCDPISEHNRLYWYRQTLGQGPEFLTYFQNEAQLEKSRLLSDRFSAERPKGSFSTLEIQRTEQGDSAMYLCASTKGGFQRDYNEQFFGPGTRLTVL.